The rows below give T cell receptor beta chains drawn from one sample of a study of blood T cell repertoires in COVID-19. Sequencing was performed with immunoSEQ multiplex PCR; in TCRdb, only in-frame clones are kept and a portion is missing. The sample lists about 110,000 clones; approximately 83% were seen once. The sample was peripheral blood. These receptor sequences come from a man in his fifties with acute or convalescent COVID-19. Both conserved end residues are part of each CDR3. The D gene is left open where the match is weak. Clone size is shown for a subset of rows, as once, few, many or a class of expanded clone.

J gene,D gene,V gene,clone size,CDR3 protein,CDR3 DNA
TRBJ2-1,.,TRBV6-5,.,CASSYSTSSSYNEQFF,TGTGCCAGCAGTTACTCGACTTCGAGCTCCTACAATGAGCAGTTCTTC
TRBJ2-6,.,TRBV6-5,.,CASSYVVSGANVLTF,TGTGCCAGCAGTTACGTCGTTTCTGGGGCCAACGTCCTGACTTTC
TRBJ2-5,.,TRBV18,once,CASSPGWGGLQETQYF,TGTGCCAGCTCACCAGGCTGGGGGGGCCTTCAAGAGACCCAGTACTTC
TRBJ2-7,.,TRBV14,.,CASSQTLEKQYF,TGTGCCAGCAGCCAAACGCTAGAAAAGCAGTACTTC
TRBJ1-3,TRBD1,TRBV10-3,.,CAIRQGSSGNTIYF,TGTGCCATCAGACAGGGGAGCTCTGGAAACACCATATATTTT
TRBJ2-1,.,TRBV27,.,CASSFRADDYNEQFF,TGTGCCAGCAGTTTCAGGGCTGATGACTACAATGAGCAGTTCTTC
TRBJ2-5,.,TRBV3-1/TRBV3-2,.,CASSHPVVDQETQYF,TGTGCCAGCAGCCACCCGGTCGTGGACCAAGAGACCCAGTACTTC
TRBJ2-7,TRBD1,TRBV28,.,CASSPPGQGAGEQYF,TGTGCCAGCAGTCCACCGGGACAGGGGGCGGGTGAGCAGTACTTC
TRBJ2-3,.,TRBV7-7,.,CASSLTPRDTDTQYF,TGTGCTAGCAGCTTAACCCCTAGAGATACAGATACGCAGTATTTT
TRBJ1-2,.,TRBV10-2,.,CASSDVRGNYGYTF,TGCGCCAGCAGTGACGTCAGGGGCAACTATGGCTACACCTTC
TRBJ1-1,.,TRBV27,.,CASSLSAGGNTEAFF,TGTGCCAGCAGTTTATCTGCGGGGGGCAATACTGAAGCTTTCTTT
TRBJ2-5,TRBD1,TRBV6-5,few,CASSPGQGGSETQYF,TGTGCCAGCAGTCCGGGACAGGGGGGTTCAGAGACCCAGTACTTC
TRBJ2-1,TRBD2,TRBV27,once,CASSLSPTSGRALGQFF,TGTGCCAGCAGTTTATCCCCGACTAGCGGGAGGGCCCTAGGCCAGTTCTTC
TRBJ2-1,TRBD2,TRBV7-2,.,CASSPRRSGGYNEQFF,TGTGCCAGCAGCCCCCGAAGAAGCGGGGGATACAATGAGCAGTTCTTC
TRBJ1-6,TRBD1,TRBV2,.,CASSVRTGRSPLHF,TGTGCCAGCAGTGTTAGGACAGGGAGGTCACCCCTCCACTTT
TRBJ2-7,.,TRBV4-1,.,CASSQGPPGGTYEQYF,TGCGCCAGCAGCCAAGGCCCTCCAGGCGGGACCTACGAGCAGTACTTC
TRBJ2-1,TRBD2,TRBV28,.,CASSGLVNEQFF,TGTGCCAGCAGTGGACTAGTCAATGAGCAGTTCTTC
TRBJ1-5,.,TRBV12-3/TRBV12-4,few,CASSPSPNQPQHF,TGTGCCAGCAGTCCCTCCCCCAATCAGCCCCAGCATTTT
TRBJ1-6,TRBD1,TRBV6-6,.,CASRVIRGLANSPLHF,TGTGCCAGCAGGGTGATTAGGGGGCTGGCTAATTCACCCCTCCACTTT
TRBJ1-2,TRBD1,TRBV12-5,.,CASALWTGVYGYTF,TGTGCTAGTGCCCTATGGACAGGGGTCTATGGCTACACCTTC
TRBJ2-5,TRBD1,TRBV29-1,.,CSVGTGGSETQYF,TGCAGCGTTGGGACAGGTGGGTCAGAGACCCAGTACTTC
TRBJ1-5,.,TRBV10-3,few,CAISEEINQPQHF,TGTGCCATCAGTGAGGAGATTAATCAGCCCCAGCATTTT
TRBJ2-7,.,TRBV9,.,CASSVGAISSYEQYF,TGTGCCAGCAGCGTGGGGGCTATAAGCTCCTACGAGCAGTACTTC
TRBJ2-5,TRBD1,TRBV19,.,CASSGTGGLGETQYF,TGTGCCAGTAGTGGGACAGGGGGTCTCGGAGAGACCCAGTACTTC
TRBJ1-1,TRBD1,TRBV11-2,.,CASSLGQGPNTEAFF,TGTGCCAGCAGCTTAGGACAGGGCCCGAACACTGAAGCTTTCTTT
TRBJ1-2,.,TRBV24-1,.,CATSDFRGEGYTF,TGTGCCACCAGTGATTTCAGGGGCGAAGGCTACACCTTC
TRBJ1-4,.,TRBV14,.,CAGRGEDEKLFF,TGTGCCGGTAGAGGGGAGGATGAAAAACTGTTTTTT
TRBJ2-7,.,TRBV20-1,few,CSAALHYEQYF,TGCAGTGCAGCACTACACTACGAGCAGTACTTC
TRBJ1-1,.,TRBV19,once,CASSPYPQVRNTEAFF,TGTGCCAGTAGTCCTTACCCACAGGTCCGAAACACTGAAGCTTTCTTT
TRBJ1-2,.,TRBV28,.,CASSTTGIYGYTF,TGTGCCAGCAGTACAACAGGAATCTATGGCTACACCTTC
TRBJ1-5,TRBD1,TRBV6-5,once,CASRRKTGGHQPQHF,TGTGCCAGCAGACGAAAAACAGGGGGCCATCAGCCCCAGCATTTT
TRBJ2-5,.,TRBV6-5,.,CASISIQEVHETQYF,TGTGCCAGCATTAGTATCCAGGAGGTCCACGAGACCCAGTACTTC
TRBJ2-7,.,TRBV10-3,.,CAISESIIRTGPAYEQYF,TGTGCCATCAGTGAGTCGATCATTCGCACGGGTCCGGCCTACGAGCAGTACTTC
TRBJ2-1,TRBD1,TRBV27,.,CASSPKQDRAVYNEQFF,TGTGCCAGCAGTCCGAAACAGGACAGGGCAGTCTACAATGAGCAGTTCTTC
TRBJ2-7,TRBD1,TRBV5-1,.,CASSPGTGGGEQYF,TGCGCCAGCAGCCCCGGGACAGGGGGTGGCGAGCAGTACTTC
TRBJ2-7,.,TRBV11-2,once,CASSLGSYEQYF,TGTGCCAGCAGCTTGGGGAGCTACGAGCAGTACTTC
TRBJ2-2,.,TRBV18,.,CASSPPREGTGELFF,TGTGCCAGCTCACCACCCAGGGAAGGGACCGGGGAGCTGTTTTTT
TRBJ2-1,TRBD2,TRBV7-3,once,CASSSPNRTSGAPRSLYNEQFF,TGTGCCAGCAGCTCTCCGAACAGGACTAGCGGGGCGCCCCGTTCCCTCTACAATGAGCAGTTCTTC
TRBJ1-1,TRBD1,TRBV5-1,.,CASSKPDRGNTEAFF,TGCGCCAGCAGCAAACCGGACAGGGGGAATACTGAAGCTTTCTTT
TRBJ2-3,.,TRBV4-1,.,CATSPPSLGGHADTQYF,TGCGCCACCAGCCCCCCCTCGTTGGGGGGGCACGCCGATACGCAGTATTTT
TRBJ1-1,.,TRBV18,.,CASSLSGGIGDTEAFF,TGTGCCAGCTCACTTTCCGGGGGGATTGGGGACACTGAAGCTTTCTTT
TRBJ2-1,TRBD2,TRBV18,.,CASSPRASGRGYNEQFF,TGTGCCAGCTCCCCCCGGGCTAGCGGGAGAGGGTACAATGAGCAGTTCTTC